Listed below are T cell receptor beta chains from one sample, sequenced in a study of beta chain features in type 1 diabetes. Repertoires were generated with immunoSEQ multiplex PCR, while TCRdb's copy carries only in-frame clones and drops some. The repertoire holds a few hundred thousand clones, with roughly 13% as singletons. The sample consisted of naive CD4+ T cells from blood. The receptor source for this set is a woman between 18 and 29 years old with type 1 diabetes. Both conserved end residues are part of each CDR3. A D gene is named only where the DNA matches it firmly. Rows may omit the clone size; those that give it use once, few, many or a size class.

d_call: TRBD1
clone_size: few
j_call: TRBJ1-4
v_call: TRBV29-1
cdr3_aa: CSGGQNEKLFF
cdr3_nt: TGCAGCGGGGGACAGAATGAAAAACTGTTTTTT

d_call: TRBD2
clone_size: few
j_call: TRBJ2-6
v_call: TRBV30
cdr3_aa: CAWTSGSSGANVLTF
cdr3_nt: TGTGCCTGGACTAGCGGGAGTTCTGGGGCCAACGTCCTGACTTTC

d_call: -
clone_size: -
j_call: TRBJ2-7
v_call: TRBV2
cdr3_aa: CASSVTAHEQYF
cdr3_nt: TGTGCCAGCAGTGTGACAGCGCACGAGCAGTACTTC

d_call: -
clone_size: few
j_call: TRBJ2-7
v_call: TRBV15
cdr3_aa: CATSRDSVSYEQYF
cdr3_nt: TGTGCCACCAGCAGAGACAGTGTCTCCTACGAGCAGTACTTC

d_call: -
clone_size: -
j_call: TRBJ1-2
v_call: TRBV18
cdr3_aa: CASSPPRQDGYTF
cdr3_nt: TGTGCCAGCTCACCACCCCGGCAGGATGGCTACACCTTC

d_call: -
clone_size: few
j_call: TRBJ2-2
v_call: TRBV11-2
cdr3_aa: CASSFQGLGGELFF
cdr3_nt: TGTGCCAGCAGCTTTCAGGGACTGGGCGGGGAGCTGTTTTTT

d_call: -
clone_size: -
j_call: TRBJ2-1
v_call: TRBV11-2
cdr3_aa: CASSPPGGYEQFF
cdr3_nt: TGTGCCAGCAGCCCCCCCGGGGGATATGAGCAGTTCTTC

d_call: TRBD1
clone_size: -
j_call: TRBJ2-6
v_call: TRBV19
cdr3_aa: CASSPWDSRSGANVLTF
cdr3_nt: TGTGCCAGTAGTCCGTGGGACAGTCGCTCTGGGGCCAACGTCCTGACTTTC

d_call: -
clone_size: few
j_call: TRBJ1-4
v_call: TRBV25-1
cdr3_aa: CASSGITGLFGEKLFF
cdr3_nt: TGTGCCAGCAGTGGCATAACAGGGTTGTTTGGAGAAAAACTGTTTTTT

d_call: -
clone_size: few
j_call: TRBJ1-1
v_call: TRBV9
cdr3_aa: CASALGGANTEAFF
cdr3_nt: TGTGCCAGCGCGCTCGGTGGGGCAAACACTGAAGCTTTCTTT

d_call: -
clone_size: -
j_call: TRBJ2-5
v_call: TRBV7-2
cdr3_aa: CASSPASQETQYF
cdr3_nt: TGTGCCAGCAGCCCCGCTAGTCAAGAGACCCAGTACTTC

d_call: TRBD1
clone_size: few
j_call: TRBJ2-6
v_call: TRBV9
cdr3_aa: CASSVLTGGLPGANVLTF
cdr3_nt: TGTGCCAGCAGCGTTTTGACAGGGGGGCTTCCTGGGGCCAACGTCCTGACTTTC

d_call: TRBD1
clone_size: few
j_call: TRBJ1-6
v_call: TRBV6-5
cdr3_aa: CASSLTGVGSSPLHF
cdr3_nt: TGTGCCAGCAGTCTTACAGGGGTAGGGAGTTCACCCCTCCACTTT

d_call: -
clone_size: -
j_call: TRBJ1-4
v_call: TRBV25-1
cdr3_aa: CASSSNNEKLFF
cdr3_nt: TGTGCCAGCAGCAGTAATAATGAAAAACTGTTTTTT

d_call: TRBD1
clone_size: -
j_call: TRBJ1-3
v_call: TRBV29-1
cdr3_aa: CSVVETGRGNTIYF
cdr3_nt: TGCAGCGTTGTAGAGACAGGGAGAGGGAACACCATATATTTT

d_call: -
clone_size: few
j_call: TRBJ2-5
v_call: TRBV6-5
cdr3_aa: CASSGDFVRQETQYF
cdr3_nt: TGTGCCAGCAGTGGGGACTTTGTCCGCCAAGAGACCCAGTACTTC

d_call: -
clone_size: few
j_call: TRBJ1-5
v_call: TRBV2
cdr3_aa: CASSSQGKGQPQHF
cdr3_nt: TGTGCCAGCAGCTCTCAGGGGAAGGGGCAGCCCCAGCATTTT

d_call: TRBD1
clone_size: -
j_call: TRBJ2-7
v_call: TRBV16
cdr3_aa: CASSRGQGSYEQYF
cdr3_nt: TGTGCCAGCTCCCGGGGACAGGGATCCTACGAGCAGTACTTC

d_call: TRBD1
clone_size: few
j_call: TRBJ1-2
v_call: TRBV5-1
cdr3_aa: CASSMTGGYGYTF
cdr3_nt: TGCGCCAGCAGCATGACAGGGGGCTATGGCTACACCTTC

d_call: TRBD2
clone_size: few
j_call: TRBJ2-1
v_call: TRBV29-1
cdr3_aa: CSVATSGGEIEQFF
cdr3_nt: TGCAGCGTGGCAACTAGCGGGGGGGAAATTGAGCAGTTCTTC

d_call: -
clone_size: -
j_call: TRBJ1-2
v_call: TRBV16
cdr3_aa: CASSQSVAGSGGYTF
cdr3_nt: TGTGCCAGCAGCCAATCTGTAGCTGGTTCTGGTGGCTACACCTTC

d_call: TRBD1
clone_size: few
j_call: TRBJ2-1
v_call: TRBV30
cdr3_aa: CAWSRQGAQYNEQFF
cdr3_nt: TGTGCCTGGAGCCGACAGGGGGCTCAGTACAATGAGCAGTTCTTC

d_call: -
clone_size: few
j_call: TRBJ2-1
v_call: TRBV5-1
cdr3_aa: CASSYQYNEQFF
cdr3_nt: TGCGCCAGCAGCTACCAGTACAATGAGCAGTTCTTC

d_call: TRBD1
clone_size: -
j_call: TRBJ1-2
v_call: TRBV2
cdr3_aa: CASSEGIQGNYGYTF
cdr3_nt: TGTGCCAGCAGTGAGGGGATACAGGGGAACTATGGCTACACCTTC

d_call: -
clone_size: -
j_call: TRBJ2-5
v_call: TRBV14
cdr3_aa: CASSLTTGFQETQYF
cdr3_nt: TGTGCCAGCAGCTTAACCACAGGGTTCCAAGAGACCCAGTACTTC

d_call: TRBD2
clone_size: few
j_call: TRBJ2-7
v_call: TRBV11-3
cdr3_aa: CASRGPGGEQYF
cdr3_nt: TGTGCCAGCCGGGGCCCGGGAGGCGAGCAGTACTTC

d_call: TRBD1
clone_size: -
j_call: TRBJ2-5
v_call: TRBV7-7
cdr3_aa: CASSQGEETQYF
cdr3_nt: TGTGCCAGCAGTCAGGGGGAAGAGACCCAGTACTTC

d_call: -
clone_size: few
j_call: TRBJ2-1
v_call: TRBV29-1
cdr3_aa: CSVASGEYNEQFF
cdr3_nt: TGCAGCGTTGCGTCGGGGGAGTACAATGAGCAGTTCTTC

d_call: TRBD1
clone_size: few
j_call: TRBJ2-1
v_call: TRBV27
cdr3_aa: CASSLWTGDKEQFF
cdr3_nt: TGTGCCAGCAGTTTATGGACAGGGGATAAGGAGCAGTTCTTC

d_call: -
clone_size: -
j_call: TRBJ2-3
v_call: TRBV30
cdr3_aa: CAWGGGTDTQYF
cdr3_nt: TGTGCCTGGGGAGGAGGCACAGATACGCAGTATTTT

d_call: -
clone_size: few
j_call: TRBJ2-1
v_call: TRBV30
cdr3_aa: CAWSKVDSGEQFF
cdr3_nt: TGTGCCTGGAGTAAGGTGGACTCGGGTGAGCAGTTCTTC

d_call: -
clone_size: few
j_call: TRBJ1-2
v_call: TRBV16
cdr3_aa: CASSVDRPYGYTF
cdr3_nt: TGTGCCAGCAGCGTTGACAGGCCCTATGGCTACACCTTC

d_call: TRBD2
clone_size: -
j_call: TRBJ2-3
v_call: TRBV7-2
cdr3_aa: CASRRLAGVGTDTQYF
cdr3_nt: TGTGCCAGCAGGCGACTAGCGGGGGTCGGCACAGATACGCAGTATTTT

d_call: -
clone_size: -
j_call: TRBJ1-1
v_call: TRBV5-1
cdr3_aa: CASSGGSGTEAFF
cdr3_nt: TGCGCCAGCAGCGGCGGTTCTGGAACTGAAGCTTTCTTT

d_call: -
clone_size: few
j_call: TRBJ2-1
v_call: TRBV4-3
cdr3_aa: CASSQDGQVEQFF
cdr3_nt: TGCGCCAGCAGCCAAGATGGCCAGGTGGAGCAGTTCTTC

d_call: TRBD2
clone_size: -
j_call: TRBJ2-7
v_call: TRBV7-2
cdr3_aa: CASSLVVAGSYEQYF
cdr3_nt: TGTGCCAGCAGCTTAGTCGTAGCGGGATCCTACGAGCAGTACTTC

d_call: -
clone_size: -
j_call: TRBJ1-5
v_call: TRBV28
cdr3_aa: CASSRTDFYSNQPQHF
cdr3_nt: TGTGCCAGCAGTCGAACAGATTTTTATAGCAATCAGCCCCAGCATTTT